This is a list of T cell receptor beta chains from one sample in a study of blood T cell repertoires in COVID-19. The repertoire was sequenced with immunoSEQ multiplex PCR; TCRdb's copy has only in-frame clones and lacks some. The sample has fewer than 65,000 clones, 85% to 95% seen once. Sequencing was done on a sample of peripheral blood. The receptors here all came from a man aged 45-60 years with acute or convalescent COVID-19. Each CDR3 is given with its conserved first and last residue. A D gene is named only where the DNA matches it firmly. For some rows the clone size is stated as once, few or many, or as a class when expanded; others skip it.

v_gene	j_gene	abundance	d_gene	CDR3nt	CDR3aa
TRBV9	TRBJ1-2	-	TRBD1	TGTGCCAGCAGCTTGTCGGGGGACAGGTCATATGGCTACACCTTC	CASSLSGDRSYGYTF
TRBV3-1/TRBV3-2	TRBJ1-2	-	-	TGTGCCAGCAGCCAAGATCGGTCGTTCGGGGGCTACACCTTC	CASSQDRSFGGYTF
TRBV18	TRBJ2-2	-	-	TGTGCCAGCTCCCCTAGGCAGGGGACCGGGGAGCTGTTTTTT	CASSPRQGTGELFF
TRBV4-1	TRBJ1-6	few	-	TGCGCCAGCAGCCTACTATCGGGGGGGACGTTAATTAATTCACCCCTCCACTTT	CASSLLSGGTLINSPLHF
TRBV7-2	TRBJ2-3	-	-	TGTGCCAGCAGCTTAAACAGGGAAATATCGCAGTATTTT	CASSLNREISQYF
TRBV7-9	TRBJ1-2	-	-	TGTGCCAGCAGCTTTGAGGCGGTGAGGGATGGCTACACCTTC	CASSFEAVRDGYTF
TRBV19	TRBJ2-2	-	-	TGTGCCAGTAGTATAGATAGGGGAACCGGGGAGCTGTTTTTT	CASSIDRGTGELFF
TRBV7-2	TRBJ2-5	-	TRBD2	TGTGCCAGCAGCTTAGCGAGGACTAGCGTTGAGACCCAGTACTTC	CASSLARTSVETQYF
TRBV4-1	TRBJ2-7	-	-	TGCGCCAGCGGACCGAATCCACGGGAATACGAGCAGTACTTC	CASGPNPREYEQYF
TRBV27	TRBJ2-2	-	-	TGTGCCAACTACACCGGGGAGCTGTTTTTT	CANYTGELFF
TRBV14	TRBJ2-1	-	TRBD2	TGTGCCAGCAGCCCTCGGACTAGCGGGAGCTCCTACAATGAGCAGTTCTTC	CASSPRTSGSSYNEQFF
TRBV11-2	TRBJ1-6	-	-	TGTGCCAGCAGCTTAGATGATAGGGGCTCCTATAATTCACCCCTCCACTTT	CASSLDDRGSYNSPLHF
TRBV12-3/TRBV12-4	TRBJ2-7	-	TRBD2	TGTGCCAGCAGCCCGGGGGGCTACGAGCAGTACTTC	CASSPGGYEQYF
TRBV7-2	TRBJ1-2	-	-	TGTGCCAGCGCTCCTGAAGACAGTAACTATGGCTACACCTTC	CASAPEDSNYGYTF
TRBV24-1	TRBJ1-2	-	TRBD1	TGTGCCACCAGTCCCCGGGACAGGGAAAACTATGGCTACACCTTC	CATSPRDRENYGYTF
TRBV11-2	TRBJ2-7	-	TRBD2	TGTGCCAGCAGCTTGGGGTCAGCGGGAATCTCCTACGAGCAGTACTTC	CASSLGSAGISYEQYF